A selection of T cell receptor beta chains follows, all from one sample in a study of T cell changes during pregnancy in multiple sclerosis. This table comes from immunoSEQ multiplex PCR, and its TCRdb copy is limited to in-frame clones, with some not included. Of 39,000 or so clones in the sample, about nine tenths were seen once. Sequencing used CD4+ T cells from peripheral blood mononuclear cells, obtained after pregnancy. These receptors were collected from a female donor in good health, enrolled as a control in a pregnancy study. Each CDR3 is given with its conserved first and last residue. A D gene is named only where the DNA matches it firmly. Clone size is stated in some rows and not others, as once, few, many or a class when expanded.

j_gene	v_gene	d_gene	abundance	CDR3nt	CDR3aa
TRBJ1-5	TRBV29-1	NA	NA	TGCAGCGTTGAAGAGGACAGATATCAGCCCCAGCATTTT	CSVEEDRYQPQHF
TRBJ2-1	TRBV27	NA	NA	TGTGCCAGCAGCGCCCTCGGGACTTCCAATGAGCAGTTCTTC	CASSALGTSNEQFF
TRBJ1-3	TRBV18	NA	NA	TGTGCCAGCTCACCGGGCCCGCTCTCTGGAAACACCATATATTTT	CASSPGPLSGNTIYF
TRBJ2-1	TRBV29-1	TRBD2	NA	TGCAGCGTTGAGCCCCCTAGCGGGAGGTGGCAGTTCTTC	CSVEPPSGRWQFF
TRBJ1-1	TRBV7-2	NA	NA	TGTGCCAGCAGCGTAAGGGGAGGGACGAACACTGAAGCTTTCTTT	CASSVRGGTNTEAFF
TRBJ2-7	TRBV29-1	NA	NA	TGCAGCGGGCAGACAGATACCTACGAGCAGTACTTC	CSGQTDTYEQYF
TRBJ2-1	TRBV7-2	TRBD2	NA	TGTGCCAGCAGGCCACTAGCGGGGCACAATGAGCAGTTCTTC	CASRPLAGHNEQFF
TRBJ2-5	TRBV5-1	NA	NA	TGCGCCAGCAGAGGAGGCGGAAAACAAGAGACCCAGTACTTC	CASRGGGKQETQYF
TRBJ2-3	TRBV5-1	NA	NA	TGCGCCAGCAGCTTGGGGCAAAACACAGATACGCAGTATTTT	CASSLGQNTDTQYF
TRBJ2-7	TRBV6-5	NA	NA	TGTGCCAGCCTACGCCCGGGTGGCGAGCAGTACTTC	CASLRPGGEQYF
TRBJ2-1	TRBV19	NA	once	TGTGCCAGTATGCGGGGAGGCTCCTACAATGAGCAGTTCTTC	CASMRGGSYNEQFF
TRBJ1-1	TRBV5-1	NA	NA	TGCGCCAGCAGCTTGGAAGAGGACACTGAAGCTTTCTTT	CASSLEEDTEAFF
TRBJ2-2	TRBV10-3	TRBD2	NA	TGTGCCATCAGCCAACTAGCGGATACCACCGGGGAGCTGTTTTTT	CAISQLADTTGELFF
TRBJ1-6	TRBV6-5	TRBD1	NA	TGTGCCAGCAGACAGGGGTTTGGCGATTCACCCCTCCACTTT	CASRQGFGDSPLHF
TRBJ1-2	TRBV29-1	TRBD1	NA	TGCAGCGTGGTCCTTCAGGGGGCGAGCGGCTATGGCTACACCTTC	CSVVLQGASGYGYTF
TRBJ1-1	TRBV6-6	NA	NA	TGTGCCAGCAGCCTCGCCTCTCTAAACACTGAAGCTTTCTTT	CASSLASLNTEAFF
TRBJ2-7	TRBV6-5	NA	NA	TGTGCCAGCATACGGGGGTACTACTACGAGCAGTACTTC	CASIRGYYYEQYF